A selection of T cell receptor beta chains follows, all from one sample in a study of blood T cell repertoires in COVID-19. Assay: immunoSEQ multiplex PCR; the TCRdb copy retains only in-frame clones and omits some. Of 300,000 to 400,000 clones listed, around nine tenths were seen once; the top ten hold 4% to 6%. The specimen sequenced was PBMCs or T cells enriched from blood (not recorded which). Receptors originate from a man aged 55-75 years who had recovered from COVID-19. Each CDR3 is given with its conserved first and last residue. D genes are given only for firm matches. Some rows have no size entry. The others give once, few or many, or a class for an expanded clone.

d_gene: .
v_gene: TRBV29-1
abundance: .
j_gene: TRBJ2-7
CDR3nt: TGCAGCGTTGGGGGGCTTTGGGGCTCCTACGAGCAGTACTTC
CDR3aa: CSVGGLWGSYEQYF

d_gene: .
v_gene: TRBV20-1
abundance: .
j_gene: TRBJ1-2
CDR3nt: TGCAGTGCTGACAGGAATGGCTACACCTTC
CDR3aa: CSADRNGYTF

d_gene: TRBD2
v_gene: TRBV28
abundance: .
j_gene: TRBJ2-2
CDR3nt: TGTGCCAGCAGATCTAGCGGGAGATCTACCGGGGAGCTGTTTTTT
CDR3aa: CASRSSGRSTGELFF

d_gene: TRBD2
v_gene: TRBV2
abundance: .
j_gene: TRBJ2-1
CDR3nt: TGTGCCAGCAGTGTTCTTGCGGGAGGGCCTGGCAATGAGCAGTTCTTC
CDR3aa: CASSVLAGGPGNEQFF

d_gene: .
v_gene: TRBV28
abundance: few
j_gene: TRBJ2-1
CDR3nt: TGTGCCAGCAGCCTCTTTTTAAACAATGAGCAGTTCTTC
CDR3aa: CASSLFLNNEQFF

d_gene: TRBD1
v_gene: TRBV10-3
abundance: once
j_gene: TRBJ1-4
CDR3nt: TGTGCCATCAGGGGACAGGTTGGGGAAAAACTGTTTTTT
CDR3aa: CAIRGQVGEKLFF

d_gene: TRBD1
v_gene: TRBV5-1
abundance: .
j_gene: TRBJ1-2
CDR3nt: TGCGCCAGCAGCTTGATGCCCTTGGCAGGGGGCTATGGCTACACCTTC
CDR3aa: CASSLMPLAGGYGYTF

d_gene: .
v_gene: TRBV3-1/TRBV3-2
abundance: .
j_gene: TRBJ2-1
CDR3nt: TGTGCCAGCAGTAGTGTTGTTAGTAGCGGTTCCAATGAGCAGTTCTTC
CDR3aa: CASSSVVSSGSNEQFF

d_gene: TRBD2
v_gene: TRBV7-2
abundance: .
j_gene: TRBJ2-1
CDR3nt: TGTGCCAGCACCCCCAACCCAGGACTAGCGGCCTACAATGAGCAGTTCTTC
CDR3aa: CASTPNPGLAAYNEQFF

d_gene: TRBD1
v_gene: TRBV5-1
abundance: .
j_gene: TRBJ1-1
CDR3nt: TGCGCCAGCAGCTGGACAGGGGGCGCGACTGAAGCTTTCTTT
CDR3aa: CASSWTGGATEAFF

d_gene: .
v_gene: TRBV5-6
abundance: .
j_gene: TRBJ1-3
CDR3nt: TGTGCCAGCAGCTCATCAAGGGGCTCTGGAAACACCATATATTTT
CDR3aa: CASSSSRGSGNTIYF

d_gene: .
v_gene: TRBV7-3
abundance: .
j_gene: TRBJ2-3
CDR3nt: TGTGCCAGCAACTCACCCAAGGGGGGGCTCAGCACAGATACGCAGTATTTT
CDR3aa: CASNSPKGGLSTDTQYF

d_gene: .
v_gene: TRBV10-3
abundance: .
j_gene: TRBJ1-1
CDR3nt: TGTGCCATCACAGACAGGTTGGTCACTGAAGCTTTCTTT
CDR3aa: CAITDRLVTEAFF

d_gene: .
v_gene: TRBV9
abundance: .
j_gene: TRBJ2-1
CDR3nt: TGTGCCAGCAGCGCGAGCGGAGTCTACAATGAGCAGTTCTTC
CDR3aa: CASSASGVYNEQFF

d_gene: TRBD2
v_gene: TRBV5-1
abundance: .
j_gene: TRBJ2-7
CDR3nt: TGCGCCAGCAGCTCCCGTGGACTAGCCTACGAGCAGTACTTC
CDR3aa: CASSSRGLAYEQYF

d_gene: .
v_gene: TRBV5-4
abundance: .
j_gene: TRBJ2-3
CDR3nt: TGTGCCAGCAGCCCGCGAGGGACTACAGATACGCAGTATTTT
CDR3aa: CASSPRGTTDTQYF

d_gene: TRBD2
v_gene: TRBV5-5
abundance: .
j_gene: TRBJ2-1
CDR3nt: TGTGCCAGCAGCAGAACTAGCGGGAGAGTGTATGAGCAGTTCTTC
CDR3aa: CASSRTSGRVYEQFF

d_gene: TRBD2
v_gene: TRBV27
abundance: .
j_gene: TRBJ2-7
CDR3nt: TGTGCCAGCAGGGTGACTAGCGGGGCTACCTACGAGCAGTACTTC
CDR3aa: CASRVTSGATYEQYF

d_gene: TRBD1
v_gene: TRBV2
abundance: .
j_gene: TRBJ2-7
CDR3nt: TGTGCCAGCAGACCAGGGACAGGGGTCTACGAGCAGTACTTC
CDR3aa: CASRPGTGVYEQYF

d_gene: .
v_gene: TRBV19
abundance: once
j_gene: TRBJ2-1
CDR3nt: TGTGCCAGTAGTAAAAGCCCCGGTGGTGCCCCGCTAAACAATGAGCAGTTCTTC
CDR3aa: CASSKSPGGAPLNNEQFF

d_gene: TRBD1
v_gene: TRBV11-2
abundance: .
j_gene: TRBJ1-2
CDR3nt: TGTGCCAGCAGCTTGGGTTGGACAGGGGGGATCTATGGCTACACCTTC
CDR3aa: CASSLGWTGGIYGYTF

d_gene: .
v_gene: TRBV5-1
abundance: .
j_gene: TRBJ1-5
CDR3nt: TGCGCCAGCAGCTTGGCCGGAGATCAGCCCCAGCATTTT
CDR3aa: CASSLAGDQPQHF

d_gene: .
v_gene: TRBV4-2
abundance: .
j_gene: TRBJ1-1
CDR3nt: TGTGCCAGCAGCCAAGATAAGGGGCGGCCGAAACCTGCGGCTTTCTTT
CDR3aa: CASSQDKGRPKPAAFF

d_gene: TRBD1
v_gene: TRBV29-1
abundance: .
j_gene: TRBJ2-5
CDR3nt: TGCAGCGTTGATCCAAGCACAGGGGGCGAGACCCAGTACTTC
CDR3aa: CSVDPSTGGETQYF

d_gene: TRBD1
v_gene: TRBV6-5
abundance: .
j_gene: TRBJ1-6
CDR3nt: TGTGCCAGCAGAAGAACAGGGGATAATTCACCCCTCCACTTT
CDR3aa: CASRRTGDNSPLHF

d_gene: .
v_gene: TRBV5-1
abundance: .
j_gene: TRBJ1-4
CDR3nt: TGCGCCAGCAGAGGCGGACAGCTTGCAACTAATGAAAAACTGTTTTTT
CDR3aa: CASRGGQLATNEKLFF

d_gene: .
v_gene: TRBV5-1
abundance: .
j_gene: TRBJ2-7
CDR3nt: TGCGCCAGCAGCTTGGGGGCCGGGACACGGTCCTACGAGCAGTACTTC
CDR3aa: CASSLGAGTRSYEQYF

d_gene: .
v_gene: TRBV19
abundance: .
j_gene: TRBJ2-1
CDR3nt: TGTGCCAGCCAAGGAAAAACGGGACTTTACAATGAGCAGTTCTTC
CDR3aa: CASQGKTGLYNEQFF

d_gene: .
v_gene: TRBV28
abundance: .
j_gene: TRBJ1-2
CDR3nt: TGTGCCAGCAGTCTCCCGAGTGGCTACACCTTC
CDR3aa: CASSLPSGYTF

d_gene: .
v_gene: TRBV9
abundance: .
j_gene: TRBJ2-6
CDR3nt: TGTGCCAGCAGCGCTCTATTATCTGGGGCCAACGTCCTGACTTTC
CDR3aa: CASSALLSGANVLTF

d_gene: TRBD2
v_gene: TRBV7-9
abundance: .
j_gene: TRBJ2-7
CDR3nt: TGTGCCAGCAGCCCACCTGGGACTAGCGCGAACGAGCAGTACTTC
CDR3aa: CASSPPGTSANEQYF

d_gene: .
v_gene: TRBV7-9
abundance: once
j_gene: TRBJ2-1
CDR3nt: TGTGCCAGCAGCTTAGGGTCGAGGGAGAATGGCAATGAGCAGTTCTTC
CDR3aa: CASSLGSRENGNEQFF

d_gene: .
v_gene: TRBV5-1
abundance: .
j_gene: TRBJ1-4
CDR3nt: TGCGCCAGCAGCTTAGCGGGGATCCCAAATGAAAAACTGTTTTTT
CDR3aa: CASSLAGIPNEKLFF

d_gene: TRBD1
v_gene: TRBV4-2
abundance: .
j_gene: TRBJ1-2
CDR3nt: TGTGCCAGCAGCCAAGATGGGACAGACCATGGCTACACCTTC
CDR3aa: CASSQDGTDHGYTF

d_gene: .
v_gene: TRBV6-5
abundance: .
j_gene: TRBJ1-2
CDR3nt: TGTGCCAGCACAAATCCGGAAACAGGAGTCTATGGCTACACCTTC
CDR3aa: CASTNPETGVYGYTF

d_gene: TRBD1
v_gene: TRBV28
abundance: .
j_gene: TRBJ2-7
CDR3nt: TGTGCCAGCAGTGTCGGGACAGGGGGCCTCTACGAGCAGTACTTC
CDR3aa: CASSVGTGGLYEQYF

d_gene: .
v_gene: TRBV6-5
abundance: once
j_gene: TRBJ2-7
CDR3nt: TGTGCCATCGAAGATACAGGGAAGATCCACGAGCAGTACTTC
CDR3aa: CAIEDTGKIHEQYF

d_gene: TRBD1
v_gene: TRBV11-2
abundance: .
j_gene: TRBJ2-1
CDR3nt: TGTGCCAGCAGCTTAGAGCGACAGGGGGCTGGTGAGCAGTTCTTC
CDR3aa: CASSLERQGAGEQFF

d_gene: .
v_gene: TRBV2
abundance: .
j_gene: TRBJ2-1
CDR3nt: TGTGCCAGCACTGGGCAGTACAATGAGCAGTTCTTC
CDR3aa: CASTGQYNEQFF

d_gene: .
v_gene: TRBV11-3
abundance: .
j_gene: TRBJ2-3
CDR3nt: TGTGCCAGCAGCATCGCCGGGACTGAGACAGATACGCAGTATTTT
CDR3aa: CASSIAGTETDTQYF